The 25 T cell receptor beta chains given below trace back to one sample, sequenced in a study of OX40 agonist ivuxolimab in advanced cancers. Generated by immunoSEQ multiplex PCR, the TCRdb table keeps only in-frame clones and is missing some. Of around 69,000 clones listed, 70% to 90% are singletons. The sample here was CD4+ or CD8+ T cells sorted from blood, taken in a trial of the OX40 agonist ivuxolimab. These receptors all come from an adult with an advanced solid tumor such as melanoma, head and neck, liver or kidney cancer.

This sequence joins TRBV11-3 and TRBJ2-1; 7 positions agree with TRBD2. CDR1 SGHNT and CDR2 YENEEA come from the germline V gene. The CDR3 consists of 14 residues. The junction had 10 bases not matched to a gene; V was cut back by 10 bases and J by 4 bases. DNA of the CDR3: TGTGCCACCCAACCTAGCGGCCATTACAATGAGCAGTTCTTC. Translating gives CATQPSGHYNEQFF.

The chain carries TRBV6-1 and TRBJ1-5; D gene unclear. V lost 9 bases to trimming and J lost 1 base, with 10 bases between them. Germline CDR1 MNHNS, CDR2 SASEGT. The CDR3 length is 13 residues. The CDR3, as DNA: TGTGCCAGTATGACGGAGAGCAATCAGCCCCAGCATTTT. As protein: CASMTESNQPQHF.

A single count supports this clone. The chain carries TRBV6-1 and TRBJ2-7, with 9 bases that match TRBD1. Trimming removed 7 bases from V and 5 bases from J; junction bases left unmatched: 9. The CDR3 has 14 residues. CDR1 and CDR2 from the germline V gene are MNHNS and SASEGT. The CDR3 sequence is CASTQGQGFDEQYF. The CDR3 DNA is TGTGCCAGCACCCAGGGACAGGGATTTGACGAGCAGTACTTC.

V usage is TRBV6-1 and J usage is TRBJ1-1, with D possibly being TRBD1 (6 bases). V gave up 3 bases and J gave up 4 bases, with 18 bases separating them. The CDR3 runs to 16 residues. Germline CDR1 reads MNHNS; CDR2 reads SASEGT. CDR3 sequence (DNA): TGTGCCAGCAGTGAGTTGGCGGGGGCGCTTATCACTGAAGCTTTCTTT. Its translation is CASSELAGALITEAFF.

This clone was recorded only once. This rearrangement joins TRBV10-3 to TRBJ2-2, with TRBD1 identical over 9 bases. V dropped 6 bases and J dropped 7; count of bases not matched to a gene: 9. Germline lookup yields CDR1 ENHRY and CDR2 SYGVKD. The CDR3 is 15 residues long. The CDR3 spells CAISGATGGGGELFF. The CDR3 DNA is TGTGCCATCAGCGGAGCGACAGGGGGGGGCGGGGAGCTGTTTTTT.

The rearrangement links TRBV7-6 to TRBJ2-2, with 7 bases that match TRBD2. V gave up 1 base and J gave up 0 bases; unmatched junction bases: 5. There are 17 residues in the CDR3. Looked up from germline, CDR1 is SGHVS and CDR2 is FNYEAQ. The CDR3 loop reads CASSLVGSGTNTGELFF. CDR3 coding DNA: TGTGCCAGCAGCTTAGTAGGCAGCGGGACGAACACCGGGGAGCTGTTTTTT.

The chain carries TRBV19 and TRBJ2-3, with D tentatively TRBD1 (7 bases). V was trimmed by 8 bases and J by 0 bases, leaving 21 bases between them. The CDR3 covers 17 residues. Germline V CDR1 and CDR2: LNHDA, SQIVND (reference sequence). CDR3: CASGSIGGTVSTDTQYF. In nucleotides, the CDR3 is TGTGCCAGTGGCAGTATCGGAGGGACAGTGAGCACAGATACGCAGTATTTT.

The chain joins TRBV16 to TRBJ1-4; tentative D call: TRBD1 (5 bases). V was clipped by 6 bases and J by 2 bases, with 13 bases between them. This CDR3 has 15 amino acids. Per germline, CDR1 KGHSY and CDR2 FQNENV. CDR3 DNA: TGTGCCAGCAGACTACTGACAGACACTAATGAAAAACTGTTTTTT. Residues: CASRLLTDTNEKLFF.

The chain combines TRBV27 with TRBJ1-2; D gene unclear. There are 15 residues in the CDR3. Trimming cost V 5 bases and J 1 base, with 14 bases left between them. CDR1 is MNHEY and CDR2 is SMNVEV in the germline V gene (reference sequence). The CDR3 is CASSAAGPYNYGYTF. The CDR3 region has the DNA TGTGCCAGCAGTGCCGCGGGCCCTTATAACTATGGCTACACCTTC.

V gene TRBV6-6 combines with J gene TRBJ2-7; D is unresolved. This CDR3 comprises 13 residues. Trimming left V 3 bases short and J 4 bases short, with 10 bases between. Germline V lookup: CDR1 MNHNY, CDR2 SVGAGI (reference sequence). The CDR3 sequence: CASSYSEGYEQYF. The CDR3 DNA sequence: TGTGCCAGCAGTTATTCCGAAGGGTACGAGCAGTACTTC.

This sequence joins TRBV11-2 and TRBJ1-2; 9 bases line up with TRBD1. V gave up 1 base and J gave up 5 bases; unmatched junction bases: 5. The CDR3 contains 15 residues. Germline V gene sequence: CDR1 SGHAT, CDR2 FQNNGV. The CDR3 nucleotides read TGTGCCAGCAGCTTAGCCTGGACAGGGGTATATGGCTACACCTTC. Protein sequence: CASSLAWTGVYGYTF.

This clone was recorded once. The rearrangement joins TRBV5-1 to TRBJ2-7; TRBD1 agrees at 7 bases. V dropped 4 bases and J dropped 5; count of bases not matched to a gene: 9. The CDR3 runs to 14 residues. Germline V gene lookup returns CDR1 SGHRS and CDR2 YFSETQ. DNA for the CDR3: TGCGCCAGCAGCAAACCGGGACAGAAGGACGAGCAGTACTTC. Translating gives CASSKPGQKDEQYF.

V is TRBV11-2 and J is TRBJ1-6, with D unresolved. V was shortened by 6 bases and J by 10 bases, with 7 bases between the two germline ends. This CDR3 region has 11 residues. CDR1 and CDR2 (germline): SGHAT, FQNNGV. In DNA, the CDR3 is TGTGCCAGCAGTAGTGCATCACCCCTCCACTTT. Amino acids: CASSSASPLHF.

The CDR3 region is CASSDGQGGQETQYF. Written as DNA, the CDR3 is TGTGCCAGCAGTGACGGACAGGGGGGGCAAGAGACCCAGTACTTC. The chain employs TRBV6-4 and TRBJ2-5, with TRBD1 identical over 10 bases. Germline CDR1 and CDR2: MRHNA and SNTAGT. The length of the CDR3 is 15 residues. V lost 2 bases to trimming and J lost 2 bases; unmatched junction nucleotides: 2.

The gene calls are TRBV28 and TRBJ2-7, with TRBD2 matching over 12 bases. This CDR3 is built from 15 residues. Germline V gene sequence: CDR1 MDHEN, CDR2 SYDVKM. V was pared by 6 bases and J by 0 bases, with 3 bases of the junction left unmatched. DNA of the CDR3: TGTGCCAGCAGAGGGACTAGCGGGCACTCCTACGAGCAGTACTTC. Protein product: CASRGTSGHSYEQYF.

The V call is TRBV7-2, the J call TRBJ2-1; 12 nucleotides line up with TRBD2. This CDR3 has 15 amino acids. Germline lookup yields CDR1 SGHTA and CDR2 FQGNSA. With 4 bases clipped from V and 7 bases from J, the junction kept 5 bases outside the gene matches. CDR3 in amino acids: CASSWTSGTGNEQFF. The DNA of the CDR3 is TGTGCCAGCAGCTGGACTAGCGGGACGGGAAATGAGCAGTTCTTC. Full variable domain (outside the CDR3, taken from reference TRBV7-2 and TRBJ2-1): GAGVSQSPSNKVTEKGKDVELRCDPISGHTALYWYRQSLGQGLEFLIYFQGNSAPDKSGLPSDRFSAERTGGSVSTLTIQRTQQEDSAVYLCASSWTSGTGNEQFFGPGTRLTVL.

The rearrangement links TRBV7-2 to TRBJ2-5; 8 positions match TRBD1. The V and J ends lost 11 bases and 5 bases, in that order; junction bases with no gene match: 13. The CDR3 consists of 14 residues. Per the germline V gene, CDR1 is SGHTA and CDR2 is FQGNSA. The CDR3 loop reads CASQTDRVVETQYF. CDR3 DNA sequence: TGTGCCTCTCAGACGGACAGGGTGGTGGAGACCCAGTACTTC.

This sequence joins TRBV18 and TRBJ2-1; D remains unclear. Between the trimmed V and J ends, which lost 3 bases and 9 bases, there was a span of 9 bases. The CDR3 is made up of 12 amino acids. CDR1 KGHSH and CDR2 LQKENI come from the germline V gene. The CDR3 loop is CASSPMDGEQFF. Here the CDR3 DNA reads TGTGCCAGCTCACCTATGGATGGTGAGCAGTTCTTC.

The chain has TRBV28 and TRBJ2-7; D is uncertain. V lost 3 bases and J lost 3, with 12 bases in between. The V gene's germline CDR1 is MDHEN and CDR2 SYDVKM. CDR3 length: 14 residues. CDR3 in amino acids: CASSFATIYYEQYF. CDR3 bases: TGTGCCAGCAGTTTCGCGACAATTTACTACGAGCAGTACTTC.

The CDR3 protein is CASSLRDSSDEQFF. The CDR3 DNA sequence: TGTGCCAGCAGTTTACGGGATAGCAGCGATGAGCAGTTCTTC. The chain is built from TRBV27 and TRBJ2-1; a weak D match, TRBD2 (5 bases). CDR1 MNHEY and CDR2 SMNVEV come from the germline V gene (reference sequence). V lost 2 bases, J lost 8 bases, and 13 bases lay in between. This CDR3 contains 14 residues.

This clone has more than one count but fewer than ten. The chain employs TRBV19 and TRBJ1-5, with TRBD1 matching over 8 bases. Germline lookup yields CDR1 LNHDA and CDR2 SQIVND (reference sequence). The trim removed 7 bases at V and 7 bases at J, leaving 6 bases unmatched. The CDR3 is made up of 13 amino acids. As DNA, the CDR3 is TGTGCCAGTACCGGACAGGGAGGACAGCCCCAGCATTTT. Translation: CASTGQGGQPQHF.

V and J are TRBV18 and TRBJ2-7; 10 bases map to TRBD1. CDR1 is KGHSH and CDR2 is LQKENI in the germline V gene. The CDR3 has 14 amino acids. Germline trimming cut 5 bases from V and 5 bases from J; bases unmatched to any gene: 6. The CDR3 region has the DNA TGTGCCAGCTCAGGACAGGGGGAAGCGGACGAGCAGTACTTC. Translating it yields CASSGQGEADEQYF.

This sequence joins TRBV6-4 and TRBJ1-5, with D unresolved. In germline, CDR1 is MRHNA, CDR2 SNTAGT. Trimming left V 0 bases short and J 2 bases short, with 17 bases between. The CDR3 contains 18 residues. In nucleotides, the CDR3 is TGTGCCAGCAGTGACTCGATCCGGGAGTCATCCGGCAATCAGCCCCAGCATTTT. This codes for CASSDSIRESSGNQPQHF.

The chain carries TRBV2 and TRBJ2-1, with no clear D. The CDR3 covers 14 residues. The germline V and J ends were trimmed by 4 bases and 4 bases, with 11 bases remaining between them. Germline V gene lookup returns CDR1 SNHLY and CDR2 FYNNEI. The CDR3 coding sequence is TGTGCCAGCAGTGCCCAGATGGGATACAATGAGCAGTTCTTC. Protein product: CASSAQMGYNEQFF.

The chain uses TRBV9 and TRBJ2-5; D might be TRBD2 (6 bases). The CDR3 is made up of 18 amino acids. The V gene's germline CDR1 is SGDLS and CDR2 YYNGEE. V was shortened by 3 bases and J by 1 base, with 22 bases between the two germline ends. The DNA for the CDR3 is TGTGCCAGCAGCGCCACTATATCCTCCCGGGACTCCCAAGAGACCCAGTACTTC. Protein: CASSATISSRDSQETQYF.